The entry below gives a single T cell receptor (beta chain) sequence along with its context. Its antigen remains unidentified. The study ran its PCR with 60 Vbeta and 13 Jbeta primers. Clones were sequenced by immunoSEQ multiplex PCR, and TCRdb holds only the in-frame ones, with some missing. The sample includes tens of thousands of clones, around 80% seen only once; the top ten take around 3.2%. The entry originates in a study of cytomegalovirus exposure and HLA in healthy donors. The donors, nominally healthy at sampling, likely had unrecorded immune exposures. Study-wide findings and caveats: Most CMV-associated TCR beta chains appeared HLA-restricted in a later analysis. Analyses of presence and absence presupposed an approximately uniform sequencing depth across donors.

The sample consisted of PBMCs. This clonotype originated in a man aged 50-59 years in good health and CMV-seropositive.

Here the CDR3 DNA reads TGTGCCAGCAGCCTTAGCGGGGAATACACAGATACGCAGTATTTT. Protein: CASSLSGEYTDTQYF. This chain joins TRBV5-6 and TRBJ2-3, with 8 bases fitting TRBD2. The germline CDR1 and CDR2 sequences are SGHDT and YYEEEE. This CDR3 has 15 residues. J gave up 2 bases and V 4 bases, and 6 bases lay outside the gene matches.